The 21 T cell receptor beta chains listed next were all sequenced from one sample in a study of blood T cell repertoires in COVID-19. Measured with immunoSEQ multiplex PCR; TCRdb has only the in-frame clones, and not every one. The repertoire includes under 200,000 clones, roughly four fifths of them detected once, and about 6% sits in the top ten. Sequenced material: peripheral blood. The receptors were gathered from a woman aged 40 to 50 with acute or convalescent COVID-19.

V gene TRBV29-1 combines with J gene TRBJ2-3; perhaps TRBD1 as D (6 bases). The CDR3 covers 14 residues. The ends were cut back, 5 bases at V and 6 bases at J, with 18 bases in the middle. Per germline, CDR1 SQVTM and CDR2 ANQGSEA. CDR3 loop: CSVTGQGYSDTQYF. The CDR3 DNA sequence: TGCAGCGTTACCGGGCAGGGGTATTCCGATACGCAGTATTTT.

The chain is built from TRBV5-4 and TRBJ2-3; TRBD1 aligns across 8 bases. V dropped 5 bases and J dropped 0; count of bases not matched to a gene: 5. CDR1 is SGHNT and CDR2 is YYREEE in the germline V gene (reference sequence). The CDR3 runs 15 residues. The CDR3 here is CASSTYRGSTDTQYF. DNA for the CDR3: TGTGCCAGCAGTACCTACAGGGGGAGCACAGATACGCAGTATTTT.

The chain links TRBV4-2 to TRBJ1-3, with D unclear. The CDR3 has 16 residues. Germline V gene sequence: CDR1 LGHNA, CDR2 YNFKEQ. V was trimmed by 1 base and J by 4 bases, leaving 14 bases between them. The CDR3 here is CASSQVIRGRGNTIYF. CDR3 sequence (DNA): TGTGCCAGCAGCCAAGTTATCCGGGGTCGGGGAAACACCATATATTTT.

The chain has TRBV28 and TRBJ2-7, with 8 bases aligning to TRBD1. The CDR3 sequence is 14 residues long. V trimming: 6 bases; J trimming: 4 bases; junction bases outside the gene matches: 8. Germline lookup yields CDR1 MDHEN and CDR2 SYDVKM. The chain's CDR3 is CASSERTGRYEQYF. As DNA, the CDR3 is TGTGCCAGCAGCGAGCGGACAGGGAGGTACGAGCAGTACTTC.

This sequence joins TRBV24-1 and TRBJ2-1, with D unclear. The CDR3 runs 14 residues. Germline lookup yields CDR1 KGHDR and CDR2 SFDVKD. The V gene lost 3 bases and the J gene lost 4 bases, with 9 bases spanning the gap. CDR3 DNA sequence: TGTGCCACCAGTGATCAACCTAATTACAATGAGCAGTTCTTC. This gives the protein CATSDQPNYNEQFF.

This clone was detected only a few times. This rearrangement joins TRBV28 to TRBJ1-6, with TRBD1 as a possible D gene (5 bases). Between the trimmed V and J ends, which lost 2 bases and 7 bases, there was a span of 12 bases. CDR3 size: 15 residues. Germline CDR1 reads MDHEN; CDR2 reads SYDVKM. Here the CDR3 reads CASSLRGAGNSPLHF. As DNA, the CDR3 is TGTGCCAGCAGTTTAAGGGGCGCGGGGAATTCACCCCTCCACTTT.

This sequence joins TRBV2 and TRBJ1-4; D may be TRBD1 (6 bases). The CDR3 is 14 residues long. CDR1 is SNHLY, CDR2 FYNNEI, per germline. The V end was cut by 7 bases, the J end by 8 bases, with 17 bases between. The DNA of the CDR3 is TGTGCCAGCATTCACAGGGTAGATAACGAAAAACTGTTTTTT. This translates into CASIHRVDNEKLFF.

This rearrangement joins TRBV23-1 to TRBJ2-7; 8 bases fit TRBD1. TRBV23-1 is placed among ORFs of uncertain function. The V gene end was trimmed by 0 bases and the J gene end by 4 bases; junction bases not matched to a gene: 14. This CDR3 has 18 residues. CDR3 bases: TGCGCCAGCAGTCAATCCCTCTCGTCGTGGACAGGGCGGTACGAGCAGTACTTC. This codes for CASSQSLSSWTGRYEQYF.

The V gene is TRBV19, the J gene TRBJ1-2; 7 bases align to TRBD1. The CDR3 is made up of 13 amino acids. V shed 6 bases, J shed 5 bases, and the junction held 6 bases outside the gene matches. Germline V gives CDR1 LNHDA, CDR2 SQIVND (reference sequence). The CDR3, as DNA: TGTGCCAGTAGGATGACAGGGTATTATGGCTACACCTTC. Its protein is CASRMTGYYGYTF. The full variable domain, completed using reference TRBV19 and TRBJ1-2, is DGGITQSPKYLFRKEGQNVTLSCEQNLNHDAMYWYRQDPGQGLRLIYYSQIVNDFQKGDIAEGYSVSREKKESFPLTVTSAQKNPTAFYLCASRMTGYYGYTFGSGTRLTVV.

The chain employs TRBV24-1 and TRBJ2-2; tentative D call: TRBD1 (6 bases). CDR1 and CDR2 from the germline V gene are KGHDR and SFDVKD. V lost 4 bases and J lost 3, with 11 bases in between. This CDR3 has 15 residues. The CDR3 loop is CATSEGTTDTGELFF. The CDR3 DNA sequence: TGTGCCACCAGTGAAGGGACAACAGACACCGGGGAGCTGTTTTTT.

CDR3 sequence (DNA): TGTGCCATTAGACCACTGGGGGGGGGCCTTGGAGATACGCAGTATTTT. This encodes CAIRPLGGGLGDTQYF. V gene TRBV10-3 combines with J gene TRBJ2-3; perhaps TRBD2 as D (7 bases). Trimming cost V 9 bases and J 5 bases, with 24 bases left between them. CDR3 length: 16 amino acids. Germline CDR1 reads ENHRY; CDR2 reads SYGVKD.

This rearrangement joins TRBV5-1 to TRBJ2-1; 7 positions match TRBD1. This CDR3 region has 16 residues. Germline CDR1 reads SGHRS; CDR2 reads YFSETQ. The ends lost 2 bases at V and 8 bases at J; junction bases unmatched: 13. The CDR3 is CASSFGHGTADHEQFF. In DNA form, the CDR3 reads TGCGCCAGCAGCTTTGGGCATGGGACAGCTGACCATGAGCAGTTCTTC.

This clone was detected a few times. The chain couples TRBV4-2 to TRBJ1-1, with 10 bases fitting TRBD1. There are 15 residues in the CDR3. Germline V gene lookup returns CDR1 LGHNA and CDR2 YNFKEQ. Germline trimming cut 3 bases from V and 1 base from J; bases unmatched to any gene: 2. The CDR3 coding sequence is TGTGCCAGCAGCCAGGGACAGGGGACGAACACTGAAGCTTTCTTT. This sequence encodes CASSQGQGTNTEAFF.

The genes are TRBV2 and TRBJ2-7, with TRBD1 as a possible D gene (6 bases). The CDR3 extends over 14 amino acids. Germline CDR1 and CDR2: SNHLY and FYNNEI. V gave up 6 bases and J gave up 5 bases, with 17 bases separating them. The CDR3 DNA is TGTGCCAGCAGGGTACAGGGTCAAACCGACGAGCAGTACTTC. It codes for CASRVQGQTDEQYF.

The chain carries TRBV28 and TRBJ2-1, with D tentatively TRBD1 (5 bases). Germline CDR1 reads MDHEN; CDR2 reads SYDVKM. CDR3 length equals 15 residues. V was shortened by 8 bases and J by 1 base, with 15 bases between the two germline ends. DNA for the CDR3: TGTGCCAGCGGGGATAGGGGTCGGTCCTACAATGAGCAGTTCTTC. Its translation is CASGDRGRSYNEQFF.

The chain uses TRBV28 and TRBJ1-1, with 7 positions matching TRBD1. CDR1 and CDR2 from the germline V gene are MDHEN and SYDVKM. This CDR3 is 14 amino acids long. V gave up 2 bases and J gave up 4 bases; unmatched junction bases: 4. The CDR3 here is CASSLVGGSTEAFF. The CDR3 DNA sequence: TGTGCCAGCAGTTTAGTAGGGGGCAGCACTGAAGCTTTCTTT. Drawing the rest from reference TRBV28 and TRBJ1-1, the complete variable domain is DVKVTQSSRYLVKRTGEKVFLECVQDMDHENMFWYRQDPGLGLRLIYFSYDVKMKEKGDIPEGYSVSREKKERFSLILESASTNQTSMYLCASSLVGGSTEAFFGQGTRLTVV.

This sequence joins TRBV2 and TRBJ1-4; the match to TRBD1 covers 7 bases. There are 15 residues in the CDR3. Losses at the gene ends were 6 bases for V and 8 bases for J; bases not matched to a gene: 12. The germline gives CDR1 SNHLY, CDR2 FYNNEI. The CDR3 nucleotides read TGTGCCAGCAGGGGGACAGTCCGCGAACGCGAAAAACTGTTTTTT. Its protein is CASRGTVREREKLFF.

Written as DNA, the CDR3 is TGTGCCAGCAGTTACGTCGGGGATACAGATACGCAGTATTTT. Protein product: CASSYVGDTDTQYF. The chain links TRBV6-5 to TRBJ2-3, with D perhaps TRBD2 (5 bases). V lost 2 bases, J lost 3 bases, and 9 bases lay in between. Per the germline V gene, CDR1 is MNHEY and CDR2 is SVGAGI. This CDR3 spans 14 amino acids.

The J gene is TRBJ2-7, the V gene TRBV6-5, with a weak D call TRBD2 (6 bases). The germline CDR1 and CDR2 sequences are MNHEY and SVGAGI. The V and J ends lost 0 bases and 3 bases respectively, with 12 bases between them. The CDR3 sequence is 15 residues long. CDR3 in amino acids: CASSYSQLGLYEQYF. CDR3 DNA sequence: TGTGCCAGCAGTTACTCACAGTTGGGACTCTACGAGCAGTACTTC.

The CDR3 sequence: CSVAAPGQSNYGYTF. The CDR3 nucleotides are TGCAGCGTTGCGGCCCCCGGACAGAGCAACTATGGCTACACCTTC. The chain links TRBV29-1 to TRBJ1-2; a possible D gene is TRBD1 (6 bases). The ends were cut back, 4 bases at V and 2 bases at J, with 17 bases in the middle. This CDR3 is built from 15 residues. Per germline, CDR1 SQVTM and CDR2 ANQGSEA.

Note on this clone: The sample carries other DNA sequences with the same CDR3. The V call is TRBV5-8, the J call TRBJ2-5; 9 bases fit TRBD1. Losses at the gene ends were 2 bases for V and 5 bases for J; bases not matched to a gene: 4. The CDR3 sequence is 14 residues long. Germline values: CDR1 SGHTS, CDR2 YDEGEE. In DNA form, the CDR3 reads TGTGCCAGCAGCTTAGGACAGGGGCGGGAGACCCAGTACTTC. This sequence encodes CASSLGQGRETQYF.